This T cell receptor (beta chain) stems from a study of blood T cell repertoires in COVID-19 (dated by TCRdb to 2020 to 2022). In the study overall: Samples from collaborators originated in the United States, Italy and Spain and spanned both the acute and convalescent phases of COVID-19. Samples were obtained from the ongoing ImmuneRACE study (first 160 participants) and from approximately 1,200 subjects provided by 6 global collaborators. Where available, HLA class I and class II types were obtained from metadata supplied by the sample provider rather than from assay-based typing. The dataset comprised deeply sampled blood TCRbeta repertoires from subjects exposed to, actively infected with, or recovered from COVID-19. The repertoires were released in a freely available public database meant as a resource for research on the immune response to SARS-CoV-2. The sample metadata nearly always contained a de-identified subject ID, COVID-19 status, age in years and sex. The material from the prospective study consisted of cDNA or gDNA derived from T cells, B-cell-depleted T cells, or PBMCs.

Points on this clone: Its target antigen remains unknown. The sample holds no much larger clone one base away, and base qualities are not on file.

The collaborating institutions used their own protocols to collect whole blood in K2EDTA tubes. For TCRbeta analysis, collaborators shipped samples in one of three forms: frozen whole blood, isolated PBMCs, or DNA extracted from either of those sample types. TCRbeta CDR3 regions were amplified from genomic DNA by means of the immunoSEQ Assay, a bias-controlled multiplex PCR. In the source study's methods: The number of nucleated cells in each sample was estimated by amplification of reference gene primers within the assay. Sequence reads were collapsed and filtered to measure the absolute abundance of every unique TCRbeta CDR3 rearrangement. For each sample, productive Simpson clonality was calculated as the square root of Simpson's diversity index over productive rearrangements. TCRdb obtained this table from immuneACCESS and retained in-frame rearrangements with V and J assigned. These tables miss some clones; where compared with another copy, unresolved V genes account for less than half of the shortfall, and the remainder is unexplained. V, J and clone size were drawn from that table, and D and trimming were deduced from the DNA. For this sample there are around 88,000 clones; approximately 84% appear just once. Of the sample, about 10% is held by the ten largest clones.

Broad study findings and their caveats: How much clinical and demographic metadata was included differed by source and by participant, and the metadata was provided uncurated.

Counted from cysteine to phenylalanine, this CDR3 has 15 amino acids. The DNA shown is the 45-base CDR3, in frame from base 1. The junction shows trimming of 0 bases on V and 2 bases on J, and the gene matches do not reach 2 bases of it. The germline V gene gives CDR1 as SGDLS and CDR2 as YYNGEE. The chain is assembled from TRBV9 and TRBJ2-3; 8 bases in between match TRBD2. The TCR originated in a woman of 80 years or more with acute or convalescent COVID-19. Source material: peripheral blood. The CDR3 in this case is CASSVAGGLTDTQYF. The nucleotide sequence reads TGTGCCAGCAGCGTAGCGGGGGGGCTCACAGATACGCAGTATTTT. The reference TRBV9 and TRBJ2-3 proteins fill in what lies around the CDR3, so the full variable domain reads DSGVTQTPKHLITATGQRVTLRCSPRSGDLSVYWYQQSLDQGLQFLIQYYNGEERAKGNILERFSAQQFPDLHSELNLSSLELGDSALYFCASSVAGGLTDTQYFGPGTRLTVL.